Here is one T cell receptor (beta chain) with its context. This CDR3 spans 16 amino acids. Germline-derived CDR1 and CDR2 are MNHEY and SVGAGI. V shed 0 bases and J shed 2 bases, with 14 bases lying between them. The naive CD8 subset, CD45RO-negative cells positively selected for CCR7, excluded terminally differentiated effector memory CD45RA+ cells. These data come from a study of shared clonotypes between healthy human individuals. Overall study context: Sampling drew on donors who were a couple of women and a few men aged 18 to 49.

Assay used: immunoSEQ multiplex PCR; TCRdb lists only in-frame clones, some missing. Of roughly 850,000 clones in the sample, 96% were seen once. This rearrangement joins TRBV6-5 to TRBJ2-7; a weak D match, TRBD2 (6 bases). Source material: naive CD8+ T cells sorted from blood. The TCR originated in a man aged 25 to 45 in good health. CDR3 sequence (DNA): TGTGCCAGCAGTTACTCGTACCGGGAGCACCCCTACGAGCAGTACTTC. The encoded protein is CASSYSYREHPYEQYF.